Given below is one TCR beta chain in context. About 33,000 T cell genomes (approximately 0.2 ug DNA) went into each sorted-subset replicate. Measured with immunoSEQ multiplex PCR; TCRdb has only the in-frame clones, and not every one. The sample lists 2 million to 2.5 million clones; approximately 96% were seen once. This specimen comes from a study of shared clonotypes between healthy human individuals. Every donor was a Caucasian adult from Nashville, Tennessee. The authors divided CD4+ cells into CD45RA+ naive and CD45RA-negative memory subsets. The source of this sequence is a man in his late teens or twenties in good health. Sample: naive CD4+ T cells sorted from blood. Noted subset: CD45RA+ positively selected.

CDR3: CASSRQGSPQETQYF. CDR3 nucleotide sequence: TGTGCCAGCAGCCGACAGGGCAGCCCTCAAGAGACCCAGTACTTC. The chain has TRBV9 and TRBJ2-5; 7 positions agree with TRBD1. The CDR3 covers 15 residues. V lost 4 bases to trimming and J lost 2 bases; unmatched junction nucleotides: 8. Germline V gene data show CDR1 as SGDLS and CDR2 as YYNGEE.